The entry that follows covers one T cell receptor (beta chain) sequence. Calling Graves' hyperthyroidism stable meant ophthalmopathy did not progress within 18 months. The sample comes from a study of T cells in Graves' hyperthyroidism and ophthalmopathy. V lost 0 bases to trimming and J lost 12 bases; unmatched junction nucleotides: 7. This CDR3 is built from 15 residues. Per the germline V gene, CDR1 is SGHRS and CDR2 is YFSETQ. Amplified regions were TCR beta CDR3 sequences from RNA transcripts. An initial round of RT-PCR targeting the TCR CDR3 relied on the HTBI primer set. Using its own MiXCR run on the multiplex PCR reads, TCRdb lists one record per CDR3 protein. The table shows about 100,000 distinct CDR3 sequences, with about a sixth occurring only once.

The sequence derives from a woman aged 45-59 years with Graves' hyperthyroidism. What was sequenced was blood. The rearrangement uses TRBV5-1 and TRBJ2-1, with TRBD2 identical over 12 bases. CDR3 coding DNA: TGCGCCAGCAGCTTGGAACTAGCGGGAGGACGAGCGCAGTTCTTC. This translates into CASSLELAGGRAQFF.